Following are 20 T cell receptor beta chains from one sample sequenced in a study of Ad26.COV2.S vaccination and SARS-CoV-2 variants. Treatment defined: around 19 received Ad26.COV2.S at low or high dose, single or two shots; five or six received placebo; per-sample allocation not given. All samples were drawn on day 63, counting from the first vaccine or placebo injection. Using immunoSEQ multiplex PCR, the repertoire was profiled, and TCRdb retains in-frame clones only, with some absent. The sample has a few hundred thousand clones; under 90% are singletons. The sequencing used peripheral blood, collected in a trial of Ad26.COV2.S vaccine versus placebo. These receptors were obtained from a person between 18 and 59 years old who received the Ad26.COV2.S COVID-19 vaccine or a placebo.

The V gene is TRBV20-1, the J gene TRBJ2-3; D uncertain. V gave up 3 bases and J gave up 4 bases, with 5 bases separating them. The CDR3 is made up of 11 amino acids. CDR1 and CDR2 from the germline V gene are DFQATT and SNEGSKA (reference sequence). The CDR3 DNA is TGCAGTGCTAGCTCCGCAGATACGCAGTATTTT. Amino acid sequence: CSASSADTQYF.

The chain uses TRBV4-3 and TRBJ2-6, with D perhaps TRBD1 or TRBD2 (5 bases each). Germline lookup yields CDR1 LGHNA and CDR2 YSLEER. V gave up 0 bases and J gave up 0 bases, with 9 bases separating them. The CDR3 is 17 residues long. The CDR3 DNA reads as TGCGCCAGCAGCCAAGATGGGGGTGTCTCTGGGGCCAACGTCCTGACTTTC. Amino acids: CASSQDGGVSGANVLTF.

The CDR3 DNA sequence: TGTGCCAGTTTAATAGGCTTTCTCAGTGAGCAGTTCTTC. Translation gives CASLIGFLSEQFF. This chain joins TRBV2 and TRBJ2-1; D is uncertain. V lost 9 bases, J lost 9 bases, and 18 bases lay in between. The CDR3 consists of 13 residues. Germline lookup yields CDR1 SNHLY and CDR2 FYNNEI.

V usage is TRBV4-1 and J usage is TRBJ1-3, with D hard to call. V was trimmed by 0 bases and J by 3 bases, leaving 15 bases between them. CDR1 MGHRA and CDR2 YSYEKL come from the germline V gene. The CDR3 has 17 residues. The CDR3: CASSQEGNMPLGNTIYF. The CDR3 DNA reads as TGCGCCAGCAGCCAAGAAGGGAATATGCCTCTTGGAAACACCATATATTTT.

The chain carries TRBV7-3 and TRBJ2-2; possible D gene TRBD1, 6 bases. This CDR3 contains 14 residues. The germline CDR1 and CDR2 sequences are SGHTA and FQGTGA. Trimming stripped 3 bases from V and 4 bases from J, with 9 bases between. The CDR3 spells CASSFQGFTGELFF. The CDR3 DNA is TGTGCCAGCAGCTTCCAGGGGTTCACCGGGGAGCTGTTTTTT.

The DNA for the CDR3 is TGTGCCAGCAGTGAATGGGGAACTAGCGGGAGACACCAAGAGACCCAGTACTTC. Amino acid sequence: CASSEWGTSGRHQETQYF. This chain links TRBV25-1 with TRBJ2-5; the match to TRBD2 covers 11 bases. CDR1 is MGHDK and CDR2 is SYGVNS in the germline V gene. Germline trimming cut 1 base from V and 0 bases from J; bases unmatched to any gene: 7. This CDR3 has 18 amino acids.

V is TRBV27 and J is TRBJ1-2; D unclear. CDR3 length equals 14 residues. CDR1 MNHEY and CDR2 SMNVEV come from the germline V gene (reference sequence). V was trimmed by 3 bases and J by 5 bases, leaving 13 bases between them. The CDR3 reads CASSFRPSWYGYTF. The CDR3 DNA follows: TGTGCCAGCAGTTTCCGCCCGAGTTGGTATGGCTACACCTTC.

CDR3 sequence: CASSYGQGARGEQYF. CDR3 nucleotides: TGTGCCAGCAGTTACGGGCAGGGGGCGCGAGGGGAGCAGTACTTC. V gene TRBV6-5 combines with J gene TRBJ2-7, with 8 bases matching TRBD1. This CDR3 comprises 15 residues. The germline V gene encodes CDR1 MNHEY and CDR2 SVGAGI. Germline trimming cut 2 bases from V and 7 bases from J; bases unmatched to any gene: 10.

This chain uses TRBV3-1 (or the pseudogene TRBV3-2) with TRBJ2-1, with D possibly matching TRBD1 (6 bases). This CDR3 has 11 amino acids. Trimming took 4 bases from V and 13 from J, leaving 11 bases between them. From germline, CDR1 is LGHDT and CDR2 YNNKEL (reference sequence). The DNA of the CDR3 is TGTGCCAGCAGCCTGGTAGGGACACAGTTCTTC. Amino acids: CASSLVGTQFF.

The chain has TRBV10-3 and TRBJ1-6; possible D gene TRBD1, 6 bases. The CDR3 runs to 16 residues. Germline V lookup: CDR1 ENHRY, CDR2 SYGVKD. V shed 11 bases and J shed 4 bases, with 21 bases lying between them. The CDR3 bases are TGTGCCGTCGCCCCGGGGGGCTCTAATTATAATTCACCCCTCCACTTT. This gives the protein CAVAPGGSNYNSPLHF.

The chain recombines TRBV5-4 with TRBJ1-1; D is undetermined. Per the germline V gene, CDR1 is SGHNT and CDR2 is YYREEE (reference sequence). This CDR3 contains 14 residues. V shed 3 bases and J shed 2 bases, with 11 bases lying between them. In nucleotides, the CDR3 is TGTGCCAGCAGCTCCCAGACGGATAACACTGAAGCTTTCTTT. Amino acid sequence: CASSSQTDNTEAFF.

V gene TRBV20-1 combines with J gene TRBJ1-1; unclear D gene. The CDR3 extends over 10 amino acids. Trimming shortened V by 4 bases and J by 5 bases, and 5 bases separated the two germline ends. The germline gives CDR1 DFQATT, CDR2 SNEGSKA (reference sequence). CDR3 in DNA: TGCAGTGCTATTGGGACTGAAGCTTTCTTT. This gives the protein CSAIGTEAFF.

V gene TRBV5-1 combines with J gene TRBJ2-2, with a possible D match to TRBD2 (6 bases). In germline, CDR1 is SGHRS, CDR2 YFSETQ. The CDR3 consists of 14 residues. V gave up 3 bases and J gave up 7 bases, with 13 bases separating them. For the CDR3, the DNA is TGCGCCAGCAGCTCAGGACTAAGTCACGGGGAGCTGTTTTTT. This gives the protein CASSSGLSHGELFF.

The rearrangement links TRBV7-2 to TRBJ1-3; D might be TRBD1 (6 bases). Trimming removed 5 bases from V and 4 bases from J, with 18 bases in between. In germline, CDR1 is SGHTA, CDR2 FQGNSA. The length of the CDR3 is 16 residues. In nucleotides, the CDR3 is TGTGCCAGCAGCCAACAAACAGGGATCGGGGGAAACACCATATATTTT. Its protein product is CASSQQTGIGGNTIYF.

The V and J genes are TRBV7-3 and TRBJ1-1; D may be TRBD1 (5 bases). The germline V and J ends were trimmed by 5 bases and 5 bases, with 9 bases remaining between them. This CDR3 is built from 12 residues. Per the germline V gene, CDR1 is SGHTA and CDR2 is FQGTGA. CDR3 protein: CASSGHGTEAFF. The CDR3 DNA sequence: TGTGCCAGCAGCGGACATGGAACTGAAGCTTTCTTT.

The rearrangement links TRBV3-1 (or the pseudogene TRBV3-2) to TRBJ2-5; unclear D gene. Germline V CDR1 and CDR2: LGHDT, YNNKEL (reference sequence). V lost 11 bases, J lost 1 base, and 11 bases lay in between. The CDR3 totals 12 residues. In DNA form, the CDR3 reads TGTGCCGTCTCGGTAACCCAAGAGACCCAGTACTTC. This translates into CAVSVTQETQYF.

This clone was counted a few times. The V call is TRBV29-1, the J call TRBJ2-7; D is unclear. The CDR3 is made up of 14 amino acids. Germline CDR1 reads SQVTM; CDR2 reads ANQGSEA. The ends were cut back, 4 bases at V and 2 bases at J, with 15 bases in the middle. CDR3 amino acids: CSVGNTELPYEQYF. CDR3 nucleotides: TGCAGCGTTGGGAATACGGAACTACCCTACGAGCAGTACTTC.

The V and J genes are TRBV10-1 and TRBJ1-1; tentatively, D is TRBD1 (5 bases). This CDR3 has 16 amino acids. Germline CDR1 is WNHNN and CDR2 is SYGVQD (reference sequence). With 2 bases removed from V and 0 bases from J, the gap between germline ends came to 13 bases. CDR3 nucleotides: TGCGCCAGCAGTGAGCGGACACTTCCTATGAACACTGAAGCTTTCTTT. Residues: CASSERTLPMNTEAFF.

This chain uses TRBV30 with TRBJ2-1, with TRBD1 as a possible D gene (6 bases). The CDR3 has 15 amino acids. V was cut by 2 bases and J by 3 bases, with 14 bases left in between. The germline V gene encodes CDR1 GTSNPN and CDR2 SVGIG (reference sequence). The CDR3 sequence is CAWSRRDINYNEQFF. The CDR3 bases are TGTGCCTGGAGTCGTCGGGACATTAACTACAATGAGCAGTTCTTC.

This clone was found a few times. J is TRBJ2-3 and V is TRBV9; D possibly corresponds to TRBD2 (6 bases). Trimming removed 1 base at V and 0 bases at J, with 15 bases between. This CDR3 spans 17 amino acids. Germline lookup yields CDR1 SGDLS and CDR2 YYNGEE. This CDR3 is CASSVRGSSSSTDTQYF. The DNA of the CDR3 is TGTGCCAGCAGCGTACGGGGGAGCAGTTCTAGCACAGATACGCAGTATTTT.